The 22 T cell receptor beta chains given below trace back to one sample, sequenced in a study of cytomegalovirus exposure and HLA in healthy donors. The PCR ran on 60 Vbeta and 13 Jbeta primers. TCRdb's copy holds only in-frame clones and misses some; the assay was immunoSEQ multiplex PCR. This table holds about 170,000 clones, over 80% found once. The sequenced material came from PBMCs. Receptor source: a male donor in good health and CMV-seronegative.

This rearrangement joins TRBV5-1 to TRBJ1-3, with 7 bases lining up with TRBD1. The CDR3 runs to 15 residues. Germline V gene lookup returns CDR1 SGHRS and CDR2 YFSETQ. Unmatched junction bases numbered 4, after V lost 0 bases and J lost 4 bases. In DNA form, the CDR3 reads TGCGCCAGCAGCTTGGTAGGGGGCGGAGGAAACACCATATATTTT. Translation: CASSLVGGGGNTIYF. The whole variable domain, filled in from reference TRBV5-1 and TRBJ1-3, reads KAGVTQTPRYLIKTRGQQVTLSCSPISGHRSVSWYQQTPGQGLQFLFEYFSETQRNKGNFPGRFSGRQFSNSRSEMNVSTLELGDSALYLCASSLVGGGGNTIYFGEGSWLTVV.

The genes are TRBV6-6 and TRBJ1-2, with 10 bases that match TRBD1. The CDR3 is 15 residues long. Germline V gene data show CDR1 as MNHNY and CDR2 as SVGAGI (reference sequence). Unmatched junction bases numbered 9, after V lost 5 bases and J lost 6 bases. The CDR3 spells CASSSTGTGVHGYTF. The CDR3 region has the DNA TGTGCCAGCAGTAGTACCGGGACAGGGGTCCATGGCTACACCTTC.

The chain uses TRBV6-4 and TRBJ2-3; 7 positions agree with TRBD2. Germline loops: CDR1 MRHNA, CDR2 SNTAGT. Trimming at V came to 3 bases and at J to 0 bases, leaving 6 bases not matched to a gene. The CDR3 runs 16 residues. DNA for the CDR3: TGTGCCAGCAGTGATCGGGGCGGGAGTAGCACAGATACGCAGTATTTT. Residues: CASSDRGGSSTDTQYF.

The V gene is TRBV4-1, the J gene TRBJ2-1; 15 bases line up with TRBD2. CDR1 is MGHRA, CDR2 YSYEKL, per germline. The CDR3 sequence is 16 residues long. Germline trimming cut 4 bases from V and 6 bases from J; bases unmatched to any gene: 4. The CDR3 reads CASSPQGLAGGNEQFF. For the CDR3, the DNA is TGCGCCAGCAGCCCCCAGGGACTAGCGGGGGGCAATGAGCAGTTCTTC.

The chain joins TRBV14 to TRBJ2-3; tentatively, D is TRBD2 (6 bases). Per germline, CDR1 SGHDN and CDR2 FVKESK. CDR3 length equals 16 residues. Trimming pared 5 bases from V and 1 base from J, leaving 16 bases between. The CDR3 here is CASSAPGGTRTDTQYF. CDR3 sequence (DNA): TGTGCCAGCAGCGCCCCTGGGGGGACCCGCACAGATACGCAGTATTTT. The entire variable domain, with the rest obtained from reference TRBV14 and TRBJ2-3, is as follows: EAGVTQFPSHSVIEKGQTVTLRCDPISGHDNLYWYRRVMGKEIKFLLHFVKESKQDESGMPNNRFLAERTGGTYSTLKVQPAELEDSGVYFCASSAPGGTRTDTQYFGPGTRLTVL.

The CDR3 sequence is CASSLNRGNTEAFF. CDR3 sequence (DNA): TGTGCCAGCAGCCTCAACAGGGGTAATACTGAAGCTTTCTTT. J is TRBJ1-1 and V is TRBV6-5, with TRBD1 identical over 7 bases. Trimming took 6 bases from V and 5 from J; bases not matched to a gene: 9. CDR1 is MNHEY and CDR2 is SVGAGI in the germline V gene. This CDR3 has 14 residues.

The gene calls are TRBV5-1 and TRBJ2-5; no definite D call. This CDR3 is 12 amino acids long. V shed 4 bases and J shed 4 bases, with 8 bases lying between them. Germline V gives CDR1 SGHRS, CDR2 YFSETQ. The CDR3 DNA follows: TGCGCCAGCAGCCGTAGTCGAGAGACCCAGTACTTC. Protein: CASSRSRETQYF.

The chain has TRBV5-1 and TRBJ2-2, with a possible D match to TRBD2 (6 bases). Trimming took off 4 bases at V and 2 bases at J, with 9 bases between the two ends. This CDR3 spans 14 amino acids. Germline CDR1 and CDR2: SGHRS and YFSETQ. CDR3: CASSTLANTGELFF. As DNA, the CDR3 is TGCGCCAGCAGCACACTAGCTAACACCGGGGAGCTGTTTTTT.

This chain joins TRBV30 and TRBJ1-4; D gene ambiguous. V lost 2 bases to trimming and J lost 6 bases, with 16 bases between them. CDR3 size: 15 residues. The V gene's germline CDR1 is GTSNPN and CDR2 SVGIG (reference sequence). CDR3 residues: CAWSTPDTGDEKLFF. The CDR3 region has the DNA TGTGCCTGGAGTACCCCTGATACGGGTGATGAAAAACTGTTTTTT.

The V gene is TRBV9, the J gene TRBJ1-1; TRBD1 might be the D (6 bases). Per the germline V gene, CDR1 is SGDLS and CDR2 is YYNGEE. CDR3 length: 14 amino acids. Trimming stripped 3 bases from V and 1 base from J, with 10 bases between. The CDR3 sequence is CASSGGHQNTEAFF. The CDR3, as DNA: TGTGCCAGCAGCGGGGGACATCAGAACACTGAAGCTTTCTTT.

The chain joins TRBV7-8 to TRBJ2-2; 9 nucleotides agree with TRBD2. Germline V CDR1 and CDR2: SGHVS, FQNEAQ. The V segment lost 1 base and the J segment 6 bases; nucleotides outside the gene matches: 9. This CDR3 region has 17 residues. The CDR3 here is CASSLGRGGDMAGELFF. The CDR3 nucleotides are TGTGCCAGCAGCTTAGGGCGGGGGGGCGATATGGCCGGGGAGCTGTTTTTT.

The chain joins TRBV6-5 to TRBJ1-1; 8 bases are a match to TRBD1. The junction had 4 bases not matched to a gene; V was cut back by 4 bases and J by 9 bases. This CDR3 is built from 12 residues. CDR1 MNHEY and CDR2 SVGAGI come from the germline V gene. The CDR3 here is CASSSDRGKAFF. In DNA form, the CDR3 reads TGTGCCAGCAGTTCCGACAGGGGTAAAGCTTTCTTT.

This chain joins TRBV6-6 and TRBJ1-2; unclear D gene. The CDR3 is 12 amino acids. V was cut by 4 bases and J by 7 bases, with 10 bases left in between. Looked up from germline, CDR1 is MNHNY and CDR2 is SVGAGI (reference sequence). The CDR3 coding sequence is TGTGCCAGCAGTTTAGGGAGTATTGGCTACACCTTC. It yields the protein CASSLGSIGYTF.

This clone was observed a few times. V usage is TRBV25-1 and J usage is TRBJ1-1, with 7 bases that match TRBD1. From germline, CDR1 is MGHDK and CDR2 SYGVNS. The CDR3 length is 16 residues. J gave up 0 bases and V 9 bases, and 13 bases lay outside the gene matches. The CDR3: CASGGQRNSMNTEAFF. CDR3 nucleotide sequence: TGTGCCAGTGGGGGACAGAGAAACTCCATGAACACTGAAGCTTTCTTT.

The chain carries TRBV5-4 and TRBJ2-7, with TRBD1 identical over 7 bases. J gave up 4 bases and V 1 base, and 5 bases lay outside the gene matches. The CDR3 consists of 14 residues. Germline CDR1 and CDR2: SGHNT and YYREEE (reference sequence). The CDR3 nucleotides are TGTGCCAGCAGCTTGTTTGGGACAGCTTACGAGCAGTACTTC. Translating gives CASSLFGTAYEQYF.

Of note for this clone: Other DNA variants within this sample encode the same CDR3. The chain combines TRBV5-1 with TRBJ2-5, with D possibly being TRBD2 (7 bases). Deletions cut 4 bases from V and 5 bases from J, with 18 bases between. Germline CDR1 is SGHRS and CDR2 is YFSETQ. The CDR3 spans 15 residues. The DNA for the CDR3 is TGCGCCAGCAGCACCACATCAGGGGAGGGGGAGACCCAGTACTTC. Its translation is CASSTTSGEGETQYF.

The genes are TRBV5-6 and TRBJ2-7; no definite D call. Per germline, CDR1 SGHDT and CDR2 YYEEEE. This CDR3 has 15 residues. V was clipped by 0 bases and J by 1 base, with 11 bases between them. The CDR3 nucleotides read TGTGCCAGCAGCTTGGTGTCAACAGTATCCTACGAGCAGTACTTC. It specifies CASSLVSTVSYEQYF.

The J gene is TRBJ2-4, the V gene TRBV19, with TRBD1 matching 8 bases. After removal of 8 bases from V and 6 bases from J, the junction contained 6 bases not matched to a gene. Looked up from germline, CDR1 is LNHDA and CDR2 is SQIVND (reference sequence). The CDR3 loop spans 13 amino acids. CDR3 coding DNA: TGTGCCAGTGCAGGGGGCCTGGGAAACATTCAGTACTTC. It encodes CASAGGLGNIQYF.

This chain links TRBV5-4 with TRBJ2-5, with a tentative D call TRBD1 (6 bases). The CDR3 spans 13 residues. Germline V gives CDR1 SGHNT, CDR2 YYREEE (reference sequence). V lost 2 bases and J lost 4, with 9 bases in between. The CDR3 loop reads CASSFLGGETQYF. The CDR3 region has the DNA TGTGCCAGCAGCTTCTTAGGGGGAGAGACCCAGTACTTC. Together with reference TRBV5-4 and TRBJ2-5, the CDR3 gives the full variable domain: ETGVTQSPTHLIKTRGQQVTLRCSSQSGHNTVSWYQQALGQGPQFIFQYYREEENGRGNFPPRFSGLQFPNYSSELNVNALELDDSALYLCASSFLGGETQYFGPGTRLLVL.

This rearrangement joins TRBV11-2 to TRBJ2-5, with a weak D call TRBD1 (5 bases). CDR3 length: 15 amino acids. CDR1 is SGHAT and CDR2 is FQNNGV in the germline V gene. The V and J ends lost 0 bases and 2 bases respectively, with 10 bases between them. Here the CDR3 DNA reads TGTGCCAGCAGCTTAGATGGGGCTAGACAAGAGACCCAGTACTTC. This encodes CASSLDGARQETQYF.

The genes are TRBV30 and TRBJ1-1; D remains unclear. The CDR3 is made up of 11 amino acids. V was pared by 4 bases and J by 6 bases, with 9 bases between. Per the germline V gene, CDR1 is GTSNPN and CDR2 is SVGIG (reference sequence). The CDR3 nucleotides read TGTGCCTGGAAACAAGAAGCTGAAGCTTTCTTT. Translation gives CAWKQEAEAFF.

The genes are TRBV11-2 and TRBJ2-3; D gene ambiguous. Trimming pared 5 bases from V and 8 bases from J, leaving 17 bases between. Germline-derived CDR1 and CDR2 are SGHAT and FQNNGV. The CDR3 totals 14 residues. The CDR3 nucleotides read TGTGCCAGCAGCCCCCCGGAGACTGTGGGTACGCAGTATTTT. It yields the protein CASSPPETVGTQYF.